The 16 T cell receptor beta chains given below trace back to one sample, sequenced in a study of identical twins. TCRdb used MiXCR to reprocess the 5' RACE reads, holding one entry per CDR3 protein. The table shows 250,000 or so distinct CDR3 sequences, with around 8.8% occurring only once. These data were also filed under a second study, of yellow fever vaccine responses in identical twins.

Sequencing was done on a sample of CD8+ T cells sorted from blood. All receptors come from a woman aged 18-35 years in good health.

In its sample, this clonotype was seen a few times. The chain is built from TRBV20-1 and TRBJ2-1; D is unclear. The CDR3 extends over 16 amino acids. V lost 7 bases and J lost 0, with 19 bases in between. From germline, CDR1 is DFQATT and CDR2 SNEGSKA (reference sequence). The CDR3 region is CSVPNPESSSYNEQFF. For the CDR3, the DNA is TGCAGTGTCCCCAATCCGGAATCCAGCTCCTACAATGAGCAGTTCTTC.

The genes are TRBV9 and TRBJ2-3; 7 nucleotides agree with TRBD2. In germline, CDR1 is SGDLS, CDR2 YYNGEE. CDR3 size: 16 residues. V trimming: 0 bases; J trimming: 2 bases; junction bases outside the gene matches: 6. The DNA for the CDR3 is TGTGCCAGCAGCGTAGGTCCCAGCGGGGACACAGATACGCAGTATTTT. This codes for CASSVGPSGDTDTQYF.

This clonotype was recorded a few times. The V and J genes are TRBV12-3 or TRBV12-4 and TRBJ1-5; D call uncertain. There are 12 residues in the CDR3. V shed 3 bases and J shed 9 bases, with 9 bases lying between them. The CDR3 DNA reads as TGTGCCAGCAGTTTTAACCCGGGGCCCCAGCATTTT. It is translated as CASSFNPGPQHF.

This clonotype has a handful of counts. The chain links TRBV29-1 to TRBJ2-2; 7 positions agree with TRBD2. The junction had 15 bases not matched to a gene; V was cut back by 7 bases and J by 7 bases. The CDR3 contains 15 residues. Germline lookup yields CDR1 SQVTM and CDR2 ANQGSEA. CDR3 amino acids: CSAEGGEAPVGELFF. In DNA, the CDR3 is TGCAGCGCCGAGGGAGGGGAGGCTCCGGTCGGGGAGCTGTTTTTT.

The rearrangement uses TRBV7-2 and TRBJ1-2; possible D gene TRBD1, 5 bases. There are 12 residues in the CDR3. V shed 9 bases and J shed 6 bases, with 14 bases lying between them. Germline V gene sequence: CDR1 SGHTA, CDR2 FQGNSA. The CDR3 region is CASWTPPHGYTF. CDR3 in DNA: TGTGCCAGTTGGACACCTCCACATGGCTACACCTTC.

In this sample, this clonotype turned up a few times. V usage is TRBV25-1 and J usage is TRBJ1-5, with D uncertain. Germline V gene lookup returns CDR1 MGHDK and CDR2 SYGVNS. This CDR3 comprises 17 residues. Trimming shortened V by 4 bases and J by 0 bases, and 16 bases separated the two germline ends. CDR3 nucleotide sequence: TGTGCCAGCAGTGTCCCCATTTCGGGCCCTAGCAATCAGCCCCAGCATTTT. As protein: CASSVPISGPSNQPQHF.

The J gene is TRBJ2-2, the V gene TRBV12-3 or TRBV12-4; D unclear. Between the trimmed V and J ends, which lost 1 base and 7 bases, there was a span of 4 bases. The CDR3 totals 12 residues. This chain's CDR3 is CASSLDNGELFF. In DNA form, the CDR3 reads TGTGCCAGCAGTTTAGATAACGGGGAGCTGTTTTTT.

This clonotype was counted ten times or more. The chain joins TRBV6-5 to TRBJ1-1; D call uncertain. The germline V gene has CDR1 MNHEY and CDR2 SVGAGI. V lost 2 bases and J 0 bases, leaving 4 bases between the germline ends. The CDR3 has 13 amino acids. In nucleotides, the CDR3 is TGTGCCAGCAGTTACGGTATGAACACTGAAGCTTTCTTT. It encodes CASSYGMNTEAFF.

In this sample, this clonotype turned up a few times. This chain uses TRBV4-1 with TRBJ2-7; unclear D gene. Germline CDR1 is MGHRA and CDR2 is YSYEKL. The CDR3 length is 16 residues. The V gene lost 1 base and the J gene lost 0 bases, with 13 bases spanning the gap. CDR3 region: CASSQGPILSSYEQYF. The CDR3 DNA follows: TGCGCCAGCAGCCAAGGTCCAATCCTGAGCTCCTACGAGCAGTACTTC.

This clonotype was seen a handful of times. J is TRBJ2-4 and V is TRBV7-9; 9 bases align to TRBD1. The CDR3 has 14 amino acids. J gave up 8 bases and V 5 bases, and 7 bases lay outside the gene matches. CDR1 and CDR2 from the germline V gene are SEHNR and FQNEAQ (reference sequence). CDR3 in DNA: TGTGCCAGCAGCCCACGGGACAGGGAGGACATTCAGTACTTC. It translates to CASSPRDREDIQYF.

This clonotype was seen repeatedly, ten times or more. The chain is built from TRBV9 and TRBJ2-5, with D possibly being TRBD2 (7 bases). Trimming cost V 3 bases and J 5 bases, with 14 bases left between them. Germline V lookup: CDR1 SGDLS, CDR2 YYNGEE. The CDR3 contains 14 residues. CDR3 sequence: CASSAPRGAETQYF. CDR3 nucleotides: TGTGCCAGCAGCGCTCCCCGGGGGGCGGAGACCCAGTACTTC. The complete variable domain, with remaining parts taken from reference TRBV9 and TRBJ2-5, reads DSGVTQTPKHLITATGQRVTLRCSPRSGDLSVYWYQQSLDQGLQFLIQYYNGEERAKGNILERFSAQQFPDLHSELNLSSLELGDSALYFCASSAPRGAETQYFGPGTRLLVL.

Details on this clonotype: This may come from a read error, since a much larger clone is one base off. This chain connects TRBV7-9 to TRBJ2-2; a possible D gene is TRBD1 (6 bases). V lost 3 bases and J 3 bases, leaving 11 bases between the germline ends. CDR1 SEHNR and CDR2 FQNEAQ come from the germline V gene (reference sequence). CDR3 size: 15 residues. Here the CDR3 DNA reads TGTGCCAGCAGCTTCCGGGACACCTACACCGGGGAGCTGTTTTTT. It encodes CASSFRDTYTGELFF.

The V and J genes are TRBV7-9 and TRBJ1-1, with D possibly matching TRBD1 (5 bases). V was shortened by 2 bases and J by 1 base, with 14 bases between the two germline ends. This CDR3 spans 16 amino acids. The germline gives CDR1 SEHNR, CDR2 FQNEAQ (reference sequence). CDR3 sequence reads: CASSLLGSGPNTEAFF. The CDR3, as DNA: TGTGCCAGCAGCTTACTTGGTTCAGGGCCGAACACTGAAGCTTTCTTT.

This sequence joins TRBV27 and TRBJ2-7; D might be TRBD1 or TRBD2, each matching 6 bases. Trimming shortened V by 5 bases and J by 12 bases, and 14 bases separated the two germline ends. Germline V gene sequence: CDR1 MNHEY, CDR2 SMNVEV (reference sequence). The CDR3 loop spans 11 amino acids. CDR3 residues: CASSRSGAVYF. The CDR3 coding sequence is TGTGCCAGCAGTCGTTCGGGGGCGGTGTACTTC.

The chain is built from TRBV5-5 and TRBJ2-1, with 8 nucleotides matching TRBD1. Germline V gene lookup returns CDR1 SGHKS and CDR2 YYEKEE (reference sequence). J lost 5 bases, V lost 4 bases, and 8 bases had no gene match. The length of the CDR3 is 15 residues. The CDR3 is CASSTWDRSDNEQFF. The CDR3 DNA reads as TGTGCCAGCAGCACGTGGGACAGGTCGGACAATGAGCAGTTCTTC.

The chain has TRBV29-1 and TRBJ2-7, with D hard to call. The CDR3 consists of 11 residues. Trimming shortened V by 4 bases and J by 7 bases, and 11 bases separated the two germline ends. CDR1 is SQVTM, CDR2 ANQGSEA, per germline. In DNA form, the CDR3 reads TGCAGCGTTGTTGGGGTGGGGGAGCAGTACTTC. Encoded protein: CSVVGVGEQYF.